This TCR beta chain is drawn from a study of cytomegalovirus exposure and HLA in healthy donors. Study-wide results and caveats: In a later analysis, a genetic analysis reported fewer productive-TCR N-insertions in an Asian-associated ancestry cluster than the cohort average. Rare sequences made up most TCRs, while some public TCRs were found in many donors.

The length of the CDR3 is 19 residues. With 7 bases clipped from V and 7 bases from J, the junction kept 19 bases outside the gene matches. CDR1 and CDR2 from the germline V gene are SGHRS and YFSETQ. Primers included in the PCR were 60 Vbeta and 13 Jbeta primers. Assay used: immunoSEQ multiplex PCR; TCRdb lists only in-frame clones, some missing. The sample table includes 170,000 or so clones. A remark on this clone: The antigen is undetermined.

The sequenced material came from PBMCs. The sequence came from a man younger than 45 in good health and CMV-seronegative. The gene calls are TRBV5-1 and TRBJ2-2, with TRBD2 matching over 13 bases. The CDR3 protein is CASRIDGRRLAGGVGELFF. CDR3 bases: TGCGCCAGCCGCATCGACGGGCGTCGACTAGCGGGGGGCGTCGGGGAGCTGTTTTTT. The entire variable domain, with the rest obtained from reference TRBV5-1 and TRBJ2-2, is as follows: KAGVTQTPRYLIKTRGQQVTLSCSPISGHRSVSWYQQTPGQGLQFLFEYFSETQRNKGNFPGRFSGRQFSNSRSEMNVSTLELGDSALYLCASRIDGRRLAGGVGELFFGEGSRLTVL.